The following is a TCR beta chain sequence with its context. This sample was included in a study of blood T cell repertoires in COVID-19. At the level of the study: From the United States, Italy and Spain came samples of acute and convalescent COVID-19. The cDNA or gDNA used as material had been derived from T cells, B-cell-depleted T cells, or PBMCs.

Per the original methods: Reference gene primer amplification in the assay estimated nucleated cell counts. TCRdb keeps only in-frame clones here, not all; method: immunoSEQ multiplex PCR. V and J calls and clone size come straight from that table; D and trimming were deduced from the DNA. This table holds 40,000 to 50,000 clones, around 89% found once. CDR3 length equals 16 residues. V dropped 4 bases and J dropped 3; count of bases not matched to a gene: 12. Germline lookup yields CDR1 SGHTA and CDR2 FQGNSA. The source material was peripheral blood. The clonotype comes from a man aged 45-60 years with active COVID-19. V gene TRBV7-2 combines with J gene TRBJ2-7; 7 bases align to TRBD1. In nucleotides, the CDR3 is TGTGCCAGCAGCTCAGCCGGGACAGAAACCAACTACGAGCAGTACTTC. Translating it yields CASSSAGTETNYEQYF.